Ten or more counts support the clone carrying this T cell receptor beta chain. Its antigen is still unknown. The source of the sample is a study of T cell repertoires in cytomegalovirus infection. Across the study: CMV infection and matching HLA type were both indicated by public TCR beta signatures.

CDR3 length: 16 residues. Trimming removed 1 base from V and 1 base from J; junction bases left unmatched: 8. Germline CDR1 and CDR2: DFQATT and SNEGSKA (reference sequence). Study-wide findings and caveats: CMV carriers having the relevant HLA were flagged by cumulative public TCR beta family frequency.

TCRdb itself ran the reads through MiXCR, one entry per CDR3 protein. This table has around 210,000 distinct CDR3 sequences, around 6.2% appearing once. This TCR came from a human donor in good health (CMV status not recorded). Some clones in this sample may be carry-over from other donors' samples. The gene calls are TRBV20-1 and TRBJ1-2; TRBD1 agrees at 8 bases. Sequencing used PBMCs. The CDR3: CSARGTGRERNYGYTF. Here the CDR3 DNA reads TGCAGTGCTAGAGGGACAGGGAGGGAACGTAACTATGGCTACACCTTC.